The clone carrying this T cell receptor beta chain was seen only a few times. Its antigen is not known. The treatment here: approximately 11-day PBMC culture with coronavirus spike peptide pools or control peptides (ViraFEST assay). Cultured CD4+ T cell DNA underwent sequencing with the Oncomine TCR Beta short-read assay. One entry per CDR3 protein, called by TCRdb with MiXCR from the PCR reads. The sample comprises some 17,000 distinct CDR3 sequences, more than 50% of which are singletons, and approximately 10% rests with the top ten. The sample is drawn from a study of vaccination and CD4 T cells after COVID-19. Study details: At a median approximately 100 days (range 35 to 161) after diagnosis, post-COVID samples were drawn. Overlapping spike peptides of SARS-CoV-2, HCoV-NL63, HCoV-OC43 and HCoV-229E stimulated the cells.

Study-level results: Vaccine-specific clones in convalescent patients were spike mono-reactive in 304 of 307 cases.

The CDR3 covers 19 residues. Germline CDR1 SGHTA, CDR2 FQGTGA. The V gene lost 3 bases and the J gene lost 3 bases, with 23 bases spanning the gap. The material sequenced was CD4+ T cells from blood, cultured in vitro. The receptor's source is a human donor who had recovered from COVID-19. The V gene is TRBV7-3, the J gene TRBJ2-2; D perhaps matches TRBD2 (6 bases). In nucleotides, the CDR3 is TGTGCCAGCAGCTTGGGGGTCTTTAGCGGCCTCCCTTACACCGGGGAGCTGTTTTTT. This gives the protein CASSLGVFSGLPYTGELFF. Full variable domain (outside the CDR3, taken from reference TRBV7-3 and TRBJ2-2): GAGVSQTPSNKVTEKGKYVELRCDPISGHTALYWYRQSLGQGPEFLIYFQGTGAADDSGLPNDRFFAVRPEGSVSTLKIQRTERGDSAVYLCASSLGVFSGLPYTGELFFGEGSRLTVL.